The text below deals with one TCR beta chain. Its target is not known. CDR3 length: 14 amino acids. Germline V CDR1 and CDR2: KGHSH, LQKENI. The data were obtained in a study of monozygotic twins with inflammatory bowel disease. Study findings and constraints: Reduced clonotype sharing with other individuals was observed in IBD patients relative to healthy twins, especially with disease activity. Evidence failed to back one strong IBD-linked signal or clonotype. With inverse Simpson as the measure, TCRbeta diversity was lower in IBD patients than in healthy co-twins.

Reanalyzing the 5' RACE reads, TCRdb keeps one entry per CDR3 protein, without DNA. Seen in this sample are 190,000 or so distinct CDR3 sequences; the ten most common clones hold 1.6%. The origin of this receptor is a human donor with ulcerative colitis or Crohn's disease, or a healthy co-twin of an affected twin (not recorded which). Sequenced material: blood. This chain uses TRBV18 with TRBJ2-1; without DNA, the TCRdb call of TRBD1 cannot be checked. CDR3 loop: CASSLRQGENEQFF.